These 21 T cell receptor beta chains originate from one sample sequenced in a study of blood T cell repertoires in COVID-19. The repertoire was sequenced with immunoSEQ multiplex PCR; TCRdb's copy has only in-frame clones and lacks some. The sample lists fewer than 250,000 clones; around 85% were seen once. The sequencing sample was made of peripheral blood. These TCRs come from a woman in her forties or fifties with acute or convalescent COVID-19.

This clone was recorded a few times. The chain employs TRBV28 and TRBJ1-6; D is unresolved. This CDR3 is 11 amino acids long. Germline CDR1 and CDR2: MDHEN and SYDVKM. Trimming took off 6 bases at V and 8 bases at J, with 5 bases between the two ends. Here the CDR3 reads CASSIHSPLHF. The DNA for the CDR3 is TGTGCCAGCAGCATTCATTCACCCCTCCACTTT.

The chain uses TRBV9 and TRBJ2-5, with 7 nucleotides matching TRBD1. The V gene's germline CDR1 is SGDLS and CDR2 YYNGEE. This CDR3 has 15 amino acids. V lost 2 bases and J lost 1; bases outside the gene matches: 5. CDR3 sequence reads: CASSVLQGTQETQYF. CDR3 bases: TGTGCCAGCAGCGTGCTACAGGGGACCCAAGAGACCCAGTACTTC.

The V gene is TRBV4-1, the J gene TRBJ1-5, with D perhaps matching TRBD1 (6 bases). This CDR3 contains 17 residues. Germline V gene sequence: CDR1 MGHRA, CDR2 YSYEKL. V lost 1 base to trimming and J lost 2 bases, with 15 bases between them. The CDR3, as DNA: TGCGCCAGCAGCCAAGGGGGGGGCGGGATCCGCAATCAGCCCCAGCATTTT. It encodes CASSQGGGGIRNQPQHF.

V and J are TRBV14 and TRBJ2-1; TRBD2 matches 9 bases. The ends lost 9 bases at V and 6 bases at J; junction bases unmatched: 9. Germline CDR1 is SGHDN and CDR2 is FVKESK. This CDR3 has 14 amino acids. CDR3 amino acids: CASKRASGINEQFF. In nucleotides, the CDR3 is TGTGCCAGTAAACGGGCTAGCGGGATCAATGAGCAGTTCTTC.

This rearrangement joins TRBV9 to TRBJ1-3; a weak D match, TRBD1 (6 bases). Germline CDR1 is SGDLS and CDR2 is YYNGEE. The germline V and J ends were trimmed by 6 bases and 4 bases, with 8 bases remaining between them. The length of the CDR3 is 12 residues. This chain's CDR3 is CASTGDGNTIYF. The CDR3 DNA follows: TGTGCCAGCACAGGGGACGGAAACACCATATATTTT.

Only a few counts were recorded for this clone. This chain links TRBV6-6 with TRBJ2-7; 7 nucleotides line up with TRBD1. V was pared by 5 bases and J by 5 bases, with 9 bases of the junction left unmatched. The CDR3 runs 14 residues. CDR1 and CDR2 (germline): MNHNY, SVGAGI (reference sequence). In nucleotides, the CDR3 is TGTGCCAGCAGTGGCCGGGACAGTACACACGAGCAGTACTTC. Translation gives CASSGRDSTHEQYF.

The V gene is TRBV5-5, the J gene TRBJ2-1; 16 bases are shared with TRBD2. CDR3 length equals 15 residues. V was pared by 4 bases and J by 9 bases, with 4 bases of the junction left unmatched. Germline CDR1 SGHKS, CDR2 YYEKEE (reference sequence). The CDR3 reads CASSRGTSGRGEQFF. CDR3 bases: TGTGCCAGCAGCCGCGGGACTAGCGGGAGGGGTGAGCAGTTCTTC. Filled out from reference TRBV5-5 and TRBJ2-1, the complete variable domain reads DAGVTQSPTHLIKTRGQQVTLRCSPISGHKSVSWYQQVLGQGPQFIFQYYEKEERGRGNFPDRFSARQFPNYSSELNVNALLLGDSALYLCASSRGTSGRGEQFFGPGTRLTVL.

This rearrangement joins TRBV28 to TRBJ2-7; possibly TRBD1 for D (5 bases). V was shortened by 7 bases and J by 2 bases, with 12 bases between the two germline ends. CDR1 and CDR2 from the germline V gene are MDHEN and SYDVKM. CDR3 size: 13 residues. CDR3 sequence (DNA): TGTGCCAGCACAGGGATCAATACCTACGAGCAGTACTTC. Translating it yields CASTGINTYEQYF.

Here the CDR3 DNA reads TGTGCCAGCAGCTTTGACGGGACAGGGATATACGAGCAGTACTTC. It encodes CASSFDGTGIYEQYF. The chain links TRBV7-2 to TRBJ2-7; 9 nucleotides line up with TRBD1. The CDR3 is 15 amino acids. CDR1 and CDR2 (germline): SGHTA, FQGNSA. V gave up 3 bases and J gave up 4 bases; unmatched junction bases: 7. Full variable domain (remainder filled in from reference TRBV7-2 and TRBJ2-7): GAGVSQSPSNKVTEKGKDVELRCDPISGHTALYWYRQSLGQGLEFLIYFQGNSAPDKSGLPSDRFSAERTGGSVSTLTIQRTQQEDSAVYLCASSFDGTGIYEQYFGPGTRLTVT.

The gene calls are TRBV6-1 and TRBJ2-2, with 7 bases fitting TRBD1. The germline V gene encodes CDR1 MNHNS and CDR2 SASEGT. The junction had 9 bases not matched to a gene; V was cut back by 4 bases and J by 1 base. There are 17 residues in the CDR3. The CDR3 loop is CASSGTDRAGNTGELFF. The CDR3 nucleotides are TGTGCCAGCAGTGGGACCGACAGGGCAGGGAACACCGGGGAGCTGTTTTTT.

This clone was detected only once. CDR3 DNA sequence: TGTGCCACCAGCAGAGATAGTTTGAACAGGGATTCACCCCTCCACTTT. Translated, it gives CATSRDSLNRDSPLHF. The genes are TRBV15 and TRBJ1-6; tentative D call: TRBD1 (6 bases). V was shortened by 0 bases and J by 8 bases, with 14 bases between the two germline ends. The CDR3 is 16 residues long. Germline CDR1 reads LNHNV; CDR2 reads YYDKDF (reference sequence).

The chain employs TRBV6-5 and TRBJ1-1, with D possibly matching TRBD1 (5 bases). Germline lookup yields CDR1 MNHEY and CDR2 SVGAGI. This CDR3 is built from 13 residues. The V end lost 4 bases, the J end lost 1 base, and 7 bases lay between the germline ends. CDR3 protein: CASSWGRNTEAFF. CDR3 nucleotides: TGTGCCAGCAGTTGGGGCCGGAACACTGAAGCTTTCTTT.

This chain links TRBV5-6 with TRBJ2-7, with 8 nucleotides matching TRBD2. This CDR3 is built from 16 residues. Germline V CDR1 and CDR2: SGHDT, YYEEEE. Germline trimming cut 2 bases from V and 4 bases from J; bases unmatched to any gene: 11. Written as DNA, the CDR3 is TGTGCCAGCAGCTTCCTGGGTAGCGGGACCCCGTACGAGCAGTACTTC. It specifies CASSFLGSGTPYEQYF.

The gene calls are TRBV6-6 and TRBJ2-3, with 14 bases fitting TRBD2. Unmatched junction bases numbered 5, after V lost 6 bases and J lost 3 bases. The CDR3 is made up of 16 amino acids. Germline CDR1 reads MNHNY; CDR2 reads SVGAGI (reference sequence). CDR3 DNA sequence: TGTGCCAGCAGCCGTGGGACTAGCGGGGGTACAGATACGCAGTATTTT. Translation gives CASSRGTSGGTDTQYF.

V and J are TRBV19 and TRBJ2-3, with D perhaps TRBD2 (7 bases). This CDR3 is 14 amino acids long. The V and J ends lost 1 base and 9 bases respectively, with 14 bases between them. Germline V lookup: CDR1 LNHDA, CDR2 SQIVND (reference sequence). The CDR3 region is CASSIVGGPLTQYF. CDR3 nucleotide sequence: TGTGCCAGTAGTATAGTCGGGGGGCCCCTGACGCAGTATTTT.

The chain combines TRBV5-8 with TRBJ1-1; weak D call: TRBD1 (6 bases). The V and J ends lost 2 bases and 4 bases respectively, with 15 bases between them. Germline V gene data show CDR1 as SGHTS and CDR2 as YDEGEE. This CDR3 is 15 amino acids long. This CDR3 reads CASSFGQIRSTEAFF. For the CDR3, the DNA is TGTGCCAGCAGCTTCGGACAGATTAGATCCACTGAAGCTTTCTTT.

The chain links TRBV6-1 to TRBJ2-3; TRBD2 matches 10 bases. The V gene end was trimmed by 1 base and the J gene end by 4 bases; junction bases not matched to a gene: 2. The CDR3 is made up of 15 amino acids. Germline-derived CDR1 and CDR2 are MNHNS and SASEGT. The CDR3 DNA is TGTGCCAGCAGTGAAGACAGCGGGGGGGCAGATACGCAGTATTTT. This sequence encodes CASSEDSGGADTQYF.

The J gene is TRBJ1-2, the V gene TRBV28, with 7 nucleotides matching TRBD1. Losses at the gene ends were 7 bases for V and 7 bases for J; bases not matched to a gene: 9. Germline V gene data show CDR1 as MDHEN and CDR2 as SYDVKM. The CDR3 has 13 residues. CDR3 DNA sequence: TGTGCCAGCATCAAGGACAGGCTCGCTGGCTACACCTTC. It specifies CASIKDRLAGYTF.

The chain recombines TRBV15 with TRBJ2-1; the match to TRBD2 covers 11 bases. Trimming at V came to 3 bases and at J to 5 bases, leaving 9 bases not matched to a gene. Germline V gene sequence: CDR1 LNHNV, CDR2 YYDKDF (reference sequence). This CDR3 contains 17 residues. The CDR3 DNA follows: TGTGCCACCAGCAGGGCAGGGCTAGCGGGAGGTAACAATGAGCAGTTCTTC. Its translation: CATSRAGLAGGNNEQFF.

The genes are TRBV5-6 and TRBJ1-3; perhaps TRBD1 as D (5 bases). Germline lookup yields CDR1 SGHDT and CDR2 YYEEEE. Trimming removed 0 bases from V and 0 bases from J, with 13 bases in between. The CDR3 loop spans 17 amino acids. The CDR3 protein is CASSLAQGLSSGNTIYF. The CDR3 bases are TGTGCCAGCAGCTTGGCCCAGGGCCTTTCCTCTGGAAACACCATATATTTT.

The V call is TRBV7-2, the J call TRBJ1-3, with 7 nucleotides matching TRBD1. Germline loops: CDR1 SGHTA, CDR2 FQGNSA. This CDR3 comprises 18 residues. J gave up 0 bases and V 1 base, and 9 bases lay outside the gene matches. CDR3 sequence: CASSLVGQAQSSGNTIYF. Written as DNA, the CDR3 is TGTGCCAGCAGCTTAGTCGGACAGGCCCAGAGCTCTGGAAACACCATATATTTT.